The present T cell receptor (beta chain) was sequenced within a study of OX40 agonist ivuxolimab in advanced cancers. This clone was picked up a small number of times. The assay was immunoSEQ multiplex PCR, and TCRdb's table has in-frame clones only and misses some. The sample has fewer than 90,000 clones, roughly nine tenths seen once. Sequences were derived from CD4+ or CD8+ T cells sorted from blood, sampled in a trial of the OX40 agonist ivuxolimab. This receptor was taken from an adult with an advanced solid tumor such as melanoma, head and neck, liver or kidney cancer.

The CDR3: CASSILNEQYF. CDR3 DNA: TGTGCCAGTAGTATCCTCAACGAGCAGTACTTC. The chain uses TRBV19 and TRBJ2-7; D is unresolved. Trimming shortened V by 3 bases and J by 5 bases, and 5 bases separated the two germline ends. The germline gives CDR1 LNHDA, CDR2 SQIVND (reference sequence). CDR3 size: 11 residues.